Below, 8 T cell receptor beta chains from the same sample are listed, as sequenced in a study of cytomegalovirus exposure and HLA in healthy donors. The PCR ran on 60 Vbeta and 13 Jbeta primers. Clones were read by immunoSEQ multiplex PCR, and TCRdb kept only the in-frame ones, dropping some. The sample holds around 100,000 clones; roughly three quarters are singletons and the top ten take approximately 4%. The source material was PBMCs. The receptors were sampled from a middle-aged man in good health and CMV-seropositive.

The CDR3 sequence: CASSQEVTLAGVGYTF. The CDR3 DNA reads TGTGCCAGCAGCCAAGAGGTGACCCTTGCGGGGGTTGGCTACACCTTC. The chain joins TRBV4-2 to TRBJ1-2, with a weak D call TRBD1 (5 bases). The CDR3 has 16 amino acids. Trimming cost V 0 bases and J 7 bases, with 18 bases left between them. Germline loops: CDR1 LGHNA, CDR2 YNFKEQ.

The chain has TRBV18 and TRBJ2-2; the D gene is possibly TRBD1 (6 bases). The CDR3 covers 16 residues. Germline CDR1 is KGHSH and CDR2 is LQKENI. Trimming pared 5 bases from V and 1 base from J, leaving 14 bases between. In nucleotides, the CDR3 is TGTGCCAGCTCATCCTCAGTCAGGGGGAACACCGGGGAGCTGTTTTTT. As protein: CASSSSVRGNTGELFF.

The chain combines TRBV10-3 with TRBJ2-7; 9 bases agree with TRBD2. The CDR3 length is 17 residues. V gave up 0 bases and J gave up 0 bases; unmatched junction bases: 6. Looked up from germline, CDR1 is ENHRY and CDR2 is SYGVKD. The CDR3: CAISESLAGGSSYEQYF. The CDR3 DNA sequence: TGTGCCATCAGTGAGTCGTTGGCGGGAGGGAGCTCCTACGAGCAGTACTTC.

This clone was recorded once. The rearrangement joins TRBV9 to TRBJ2-6; D is perhaps TRBD2 (6 bases). Trimming took 2 bases from V and 3 from J, leaving 12 bases between them. Germline-derived CDR1 and CDR2 are SGDLS and YYNGEE. This CDR3 is built from 16 residues. In nucleotides, the CDR3 is TGTGCCAGCAGCGTGGCAGGGAGGTTTGGGGCCAACGTCCTGACTTTC. Translation: CASSVAGRFGANVLTF.

This CDR3 reads CASSLWFPQGLKETQYF. The CDR3 DNA sequence: TGTGCCAGCAGCTTATGGTTTCCTCAGGGTCTTAAAGAGACCCAGTACTTC. This chain connects TRBV11-2 to TRBJ2-5; possibly TRBD1 for D (5 bases). Per the germline V gene, CDR1 is SGHAT and CDR2 is FQNNGV. This CDR3 has 17 amino acids. V was cut by 2 bases and J by 3 bases, with 19 bases left in between.

This clone turned up a few times. This chain joins TRBV28 and TRBJ2-7; possibly TRBD2 for D (6 bases). V was cut by 6 bases and J by 0 bases, with 21 bases left in between. The germline CDR1 and CDR2 sequences are MDHEN and SYDVKM. The CDR3 is made up of 17 amino acids. The CDR3 sequence: CASSYGGAGLSSYEQYF. The CDR3 bases are TGTGCCAGCAGCTACGGAGGGGCGGGCCTAAGCTCCTACGAGCAGTACTTC.

CDR3 sequence: CSVAASGSQETQYF. The CDR3 region has the DNA TGCAGCGTTGCGGCTAGCGGGTCACAAGAGACCCAGTACTTC. This chain links TRBV29-1 with TRBJ2-5; 8 nucleotides match TRBD2. The V gene's germline CDR1 is SQVTM and CDR2 ANQGSEA. This CDR3 comprises 14 residues. After removal of 4 bases from V and 2 bases from J, the junction contained 6 bases not matched to a gene.

As DNA, the CDR3 is TGCGCCAGCAGCTTGGGGGGACTAGCGGGAGCCGGGGAGCTGTTTTTT. Protein sequence: CASSLGGLAGAGELFF. This sequence joins TRBV5-1 and TRBJ2-2; 14 positions match TRBD2. There are 16 residues in the CDR3. J gave up 6 bases and V 0 bases, and 1 base lay outside the gene matches. From germline, CDR1 is SGHRS and CDR2 YFSETQ.